This T cell receptor (beta chain) appears in the sequencing data of a study of PD-L1 blockade in urothelial cancer. Overall study context: The analyses of blood took place 3 weeks (second dose) and 6 weeks after treatment start. When blood samples were assessed, the median T cell count was 141,255. Study-wide points: Below-median blood TCR clonality before treatment forecast better survival. By 3 weeks, tumor-associated blood clones had expanded more in durable-benefit patients.

Trimming removed 4 bases at V and 4 bases at J, with 17 bases between. The length of the CDR3 is 15 residues. Germline V gene data show CDR1 as KGHSH and CDR2 as LQKENI. Regarding time point: pretreatment peripheral blood. The protocol was immunoSEQ multiplex PCR, while the TCRdb copy is restricted to in-frame clones and leaves out a portion. The sample contains 35,000 to 45,000 clones, about 88% of which appear only once. As concerns this clone: The antigen is unknown.

The chain couples TRBV18 to TRBJ2-7; D ambiguous. The receptor was isolated from a donor aged 40 or older with urothelial cancer. The input for sequencing was PBMCs, taken around atezolizumab (anti-PD-L1) treatment. The CDR3 nucleotides are TGTGCCAGCTCACTTGCGCGAGGTATCGGTTACGAGCAGTACTTC. Translated, it gives CASSLARGIGYEQYF.